One and the same sample provided the 6 T cell receptor beta chains below, sequenced in a study of blood T cells in healthy people across ages. For the second PCR, which ran for roughly 7 to 11 cycles, a sample-barcoded 5' primer and a J-beta primer mix were used. TCRdb independently ran MiXCR on the 5' RACE reads; one entry per CDR3 protein. Of over a million distinct CDR3 sequences detected, less than 50% appear once; the ten largest clones hold approximately 17%. The sample comprised blood. Receptors were obtained from a woman aged 60 to 75 in good health.

V gene TRBV20-1 combines with J gene TRBJ1-2; no clear D. V lost 0 bases and J lost 4, with 12 bases in between. The CDR3 runs to 14 residues. Germline CDR1 is DFQATT and CDR2 is SNEGSKA (reference sequence). In DNA form, the CDR3 reads TGCAGTGCTAGAGATCTCGCAGGAATCTATGGCTACACCTTC. The encoded protein is CSARDLAGIYGYTF.

V gene TRBV5-1 combines with J gene TRBJ2-1, with 16 bases identical to TRBD2. The junction had 7 bases not matched to a gene; V was cut back by 4 bases and J by 6 bases. Germline V gene lookup returns CDR1 SGHRS and CDR2 YFSETQ. The CDR3 has 17 residues. The chain's CDR3 is CASSPGTSGRVGNEQFF. The DNA for the CDR3 is TGCGCCAGCAGCCCCGGGACTAGCGGGAGGGTCGGCAATGAGCAGTTCTTC. Using reference TRBV5-1 and TRBJ2-1 for the parts outside the CDR3, the full variable domain is KAGVTQTPRYLIKTRGQQVTLSCSPISGHRSVSWYQQTPGQGLQFLFEYFSETQRNKGNFPGRFSGRQFSNSRSEMNVSTLELGDSALYLCASSPGTSGRVGNEQFFGPGTRLTVL.

The V call is TRBV6-5, the J call TRBJ2-3; 9 nucleotides align to TRBD2. CDR1 and CDR2 from the germline V gene are MNHEY and SVGAGI. V lost 5 bases and J lost 5; bases outside the gene matches: 8. The CDR3 runs 15 residues. The CDR3 DNA follows: TGTGCCAGCAGTCCCCCAGCGGGAGGTGGAGATACGCAGTATTTT. This translates into CASSPPAGGGDTQYF.

This clonotype was picked up a small number of times. The V call is TRBV27, the J call TRBJ2-1; 10 bases agree with TRBD2. The germline V gene has CDR1 MNHEY and CDR2 SMNVEV (reference sequence). This CDR3 has 14 residues. With V trimmed by 2 bases and J by 7 bases, 2 bases remained unmatched. Here the CDR3 DNA reads TGTGCCAGCAGTTTACCTAGCGGGAGTAATGAGCAGTTCTTC. This encodes CASSLPSGSNEQFF.

The gene calls are TRBV5-1 and TRBJ2-4; D is possibly TRBD2 (6 bases). Trimming stripped 5 bases from V and 0 bases from J, with 9 bases between. The CDR3 consists of 14 residues. CDR1 SGHRS and CDR2 YFSETQ come from the germline V gene. The CDR3 nucleotides are TGCGCCAGCAGGTGGGACTTAGCCAAAAACATTCAGTACTTC. Protein: CASRWDLAKNIQYF. Variable domain in full (rest from reference TRBV5-1 and TRBJ2-4): KAGVTQTPRYLIKTRGQQVTLSCSPISGHRSVSWYQQTPGQGLQFLFEYFSETQRNKGNFPGRFSGRQFSNSRSEMNVSTLELGDSALYLCASRWDLAKNIQYFGAGTRLSVL.

The chain carries TRBV7-8 and TRBJ2-1, with 8 bases that match TRBD1. The CDR3 is made up of 16 amino acids. In germline, CDR1 is SGHVS, CDR2 FQNEAQ. V lost 5 bases to trimming and J lost 7 bases; unmatched junction nucleotides: 13. CDR3 amino acids: CASSQSGQGSKNEQFF. As DNA, the CDR3 is TGTGCCAGCAGCCAATCAGGACAGGGTTCGAAAAATGAGCAGTTCTTC.